Following are 25 T cell receptor beta chains from one sample sequenced in a study of blood T cell repertoires in COVID-19. TCRdb's table, derived via immunoSEQ multiplex PCR, lists solely in-frame clones and lacks some. The top ten hold less than 3% of the sample, which has approximately 200,000 clones, 85% to 90% seen once. The sequencing sample was made of peripheral blood. All receptors come from a woman aged 25 to 39 with active or convalescent COVID-19.

The chain carries TRBV5-4 and TRBJ2-3; 9 positions match TRBD2. The V gene's germline CDR1 is SGHNT and CDR2 YYREEE (reference sequence). V was clipped by 0 bases and J by 6 bases; unmatched bases: 11. The CDR3 length is 17 residues. The CDR3 DNA reads as TGTGCCAGCAGCTTGGCCCCCAGCGGGAGGTCCTCGGATACGCAGTATTTT. Its translation is CASSLAPSGRSSDTQYF.

The gene calls are TRBV15 and TRBJ2-1; unclear D gene. Germline CDR1 LNHNV, CDR2 YYDKDF (reference sequence). Trimming left V 3 bases short and J 7 bases short, with 10 bases between. This CDR3 comprises 13 residues. The CDR3 reads CATSSISVNEQFF. DNA of the CDR3: TGTGCCACCAGCAGTATTTCAGTGAATGAGCAGTTCTTC.

The chain recombines TRBV19 with TRBJ1-5; TRBD1 is a possible D gene (5 bases). Looked up from germline, CDR1 is LNHDA and CDR2 is SQIVND (reference sequence). Trimming removed 1 base from V and 5 bases from J, with 9 bases in between. The CDR3 has 14 amino acids. CDR3 amino acids: CASSIVGGHQPQHF. CDR3 nucleotide sequence: TGTGCCAGTAGTATAGTGGGGGGTCATCAGCCCCAGCATTTT. Full variable domain (rest looked up from reference TRBV19 and TRBJ1-5): DGGITQSPKYLFRKEGQNVTLSCEQNLNHDAMYWYRQDPGQGLRLIYYSQIVNDFQKGDIAEGYSVSREKKESFPLTVTSAQKNPTAFYLCASSIVGGHQPQHFGDGTRLSIL.

V is TRBV3-1 (or the pseudogene TRBV3-2) and J is TRBJ2-1; 9 bases map to TRBD1. The CDR3 runs 16 residues. V lost 4 bases to trimming and J lost 4 bases; unmatched junction nucleotides: 8. Per the germline V gene, CDR1 is LGHDT and CDR2 is YNNKEL (reference sequence). CDR3 DNA sequence: TGTGCCAGCAGCCCAGAGCTGGACAGGGGATACAATGAGCAGTTCTTC. Residues: CASSPELDRGYNEQFF.

This clone was counted many times. The chain recombines TRBV29-1 with TRBJ1-2, with 8 bases aligning to TRBD1. The J segment lost 4 bases and the V segment lost 7 bases, leaving 8 bases of the junction unmatched. From germline, CDR1 is SQVTM and CDR2 ANQGSEA. The CDR3 is made up of 13 amino acids. The DNA for the CDR3 is TGCAGCGCAGGGGACAGGAGTGCCTATGGCTACACCTTC. Protein product: CSAGDRSAYGYTF.

This chain uses TRBV14 with TRBJ2-7, with D possibly TRBD2 on 6 matching bases. V dropped 3 bases and J dropped 3 bases, with 18 bases sitting between them. There are 16 residues in the CDR3. Germline CDR1 is SGHDN and CDR2 is FVKESK. CDR3 residues: CASSHPDRDGGYEQYF. As DNA, the CDR3 is TGTGCCAGCAGCCACCCGGACCGGGACGGGGGCTACGAGCAGTACTTC.

The chain recombines TRBV7-9 with TRBJ2-5; 9 bases are a match to TRBD2. The CDR3 loop spans 16 amino acids. The V and J ends lost 7 bases and 2 bases, in that order; junction bases with no gene match: 11. Per germline, CDR1 SEHNR and CDR2 FQNEAQ (reference sequence). The CDR3 DNA follows: TGTGCCAGCACCGAGTGGGCTAGCGGGGATCAAGAGACCCAGTACTTC. Translated, it gives CASTEWASGDQETQYF.

This chain links TRBV11-2 with TRBJ2-1; 7 nucleotides line up with TRBD1. Trimming cost V 3 bases and J 0 bases; bases outside gene matches: 5. The CDR3 loop spans 16 amino acids. Germline V gene data show CDR1 as SGHAT and CDR2 as FQNNGV. The CDR3 nucleotides are TGTGCCAGCAGCTTCACAGGGGACGGCTCCTACAATGAGCAGTTCTTC. Its protein is CASSFTGDGSYNEQFF.

The chain uses TRBV24-1 and TRBJ2-5; 8 bases are a match to TRBD2. The CDR3 runs 13 residues. Germline V gene data show CDR1 as KGHDR and CDR2 as SFDVKD. J was trimmed by 5 bases and V by 8 bases; bases with no gene match: 6. The CDR3 DNA follows: TGTGCCACCATGAGCCGGGAGGGGGAGACCCAGTACTTC. Its protein is CATMSREGETQYF.

The J gene is TRBJ2-2, the V gene TRBV18; D is possibly TRBD2 (6 bases). The germline V gene encodes CDR1 KGHSH and CDR2 LQKENI. Trimming shortened V by 5 bases and J by 4 bases, and 14 bases separated the two germline ends. The CDR3 is 15 residues long. CDR3 bases: TGTGCCAGCTCAAGGGACTCAACTATCACCGGGGAGCTGTTTTTT. Residues: CASSRDSTITGELFF.

The chain uses TRBV6-5 and TRBJ2-7; 10 positions match TRBD2. CDR1 and CDR2 from the germline V gene are MNHEY and SVGAGI. Losses at the gene ends were 6 bases for V and 4 bases for J; bases not matched to a gene: 3. This CDR3 region has 13 residues. The CDR3 loop is CASRKTSGYEQYF. CDR3 nucleotide sequence: TGTGCCAGCAGGAAGACTAGCGGGTACGAGCAGTACTTC.

V is TRBV4-1 and J is TRBJ1-6, with D unclear. CDR3 length: 14 amino acids. V was trimmed by 1 base and J by 10 bases, leaving 11 bases between them. Germline V CDR1 and CDR2: MGHRA, YSYEKL. The CDR3 region has the DNA TGCGCCAGCAGCCAAGCGGGTTTCGGGTCACCCCTCCACTTT. Translating it yields CASSQAGFGSPLHF.

The chain joins TRBV27 to TRBJ1-4; D possibly corresponds to TRBD1 (5 bases). Germline CDR1 MNHEY, CDR2 SMNVEV (reference sequence). The V end lost 7 bases, the J end lost 5 bases, and 17 bases lay between the germline ends. This CDR3 has 15 residues. The chain's CDR3 is CASKQAGTPNEKLFF. As DNA, the CDR3 is TGTGCCAGCAAACAGGCGGGGACCCCGAATGAAAAACTGTTTTTT.

This clone was seen once. The V call is TRBV28, the J call TRBJ2-7, with D hard to call. Germline CDR1 MDHEN, CDR2 SYDVKM. The CDR3 has 11 residues. The ends were cut back, 9 bases at V and 4 bases at J, with 10 bases in the middle. CDR3 nucleotides: TGTGCCAGTCATACATCTTACGAGCAGTACTTC. Translation: CASHTSYEQYF.

The chain employs TRBV11-2 and TRBJ2-7; no reliable D call. The CDR3 runs 16 residues. Trimming stripped 1 base from V and 4 bases from J, with 17 bases between. CDR1 is SGHAT and CDR2 is FQNNGV in the germline V gene. The DNA for the CDR3 is TGTGCCAGCAGCTTAGCTCTCTACCCGGAGAAATACGAGCAGTACTTC. Translated, it gives CASSLALYPEKYEQYF.

The chain combines TRBV7-9 with TRBJ1-5; D gene unclear. V lost 1 base and J lost 2, with 9 bases in between. The CDR3 covers 15 residues. Per the germline V gene, CDR1 is SEHNR and CDR2 is FQNEAQ (reference sequence). The CDR3 bases are TGTGCCAGCAGCTTAGGCGGGCCGGGCAATCAGCCCCAGCATTTT. Translation: CASSLGGPGNQPQHF.

This chain uses TRBV9 with TRBJ2-1, with TRBD2 matching 8 bases. The V segment lost 0 bases and the J segment 9 bases; nucleotides outside the gene matches: 8. CDR3 size: 15 residues. Germline values: CDR1 SGDLS, CDR2 YYNGEE. The CDR3 nucleotides read TGTGCCAGCAGCGTAGAAAGCGGGGGTATCCGTGAGCAGTTCTTC. It specifies CASSVESGGIREQFF.

This clone has just a few counts. This chain links TRBV25-1 with TRBJ2-7, with a possible D match to TRBD1 (6 bases). Per the germline V gene, CDR1 is MGHDK and CDR2 is SYGVNS. Deletions cut 9 bases from V and 4 bases from J, with 10 bases between. The CDR3 has 11 amino acids. CDR3 residues: CASHTGYEQYF. CDR3 nucleotide sequence: TGTGCCAGTCACACAGGGTACGAGCAGTACTTC.

V usage is TRBV27 and J usage is TRBJ1-5; no clear D gene. CDR3 length: 14 amino acids. The germline V gene has CDR1 MNHEY and CDR2 SMNVEV (reference sequence). V dropped 0 bases and J dropped 4 bases, with 7 bases sitting between them. CDR3 region: CASSLSRDNQPQHF. The CDR3 nucleotides are TGTGCCAGCAGTTTATCGAGGGATAATCAGCCCCAGCATTTT.

In nucleotides, the CDR3 is TGTGCCAGCAGTAGCGCCTGGCGGGAGGGCCGGTACGAGCAGTACTTC. Residues: CASSSAWREGRYEQYF. The V and J genes are TRBV6-6 and TRBJ2-7; 9 positions match TRBD2. The germline V gene has CDR1 MNHNY and CDR2 SVGAGI (reference sequence). The CDR3 is 16 residues long. V lost 5 bases and J lost 4; bases outside the gene matches: 12.

V usage is TRBV9 and J usage is TRBJ2-7, with D unclear. The CDR3 consists of 13 residues. Germline V CDR1 and CDR2: SGDLS, YYNGEE. V shed 4 bases and J shed 2 bases, with 10 bases lying between them. In nucleotides, the CDR3 is TGTGCCAGCAGCTTTGACTTAACCTACGAGCAGTACTTC. The encoded protein is CASSFDLTYEQYF.

The chain joins TRBV7-9 to TRBJ2-7; D might be TRBD2 (5 bases). Trimming shortened V by 5 bases and J by 4 bases, and 12 bases separated the two germline ends. The germline gives CDR1 SEHNR, CDR2 FQNEAQ (reference sequence). The CDR3 spans 13 residues. CDR3 bases: TGTGCCAGCAGCGCTTCAACTAGTTACGAGCAGTACTTC. The encoded protein is CASSASTSYEQYF.

This clone came up a few times. This sequence joins TRBV13 and TRBJ1-2, with D possibly being TRBD1 (5 bases). Germline lookup yields CDR1 PRHDT and CDR2 FYEKMQ (reference sequence). V gave up 8 bases and J gave up 2 bases, with 15 bases separating them. The CDR3 consists of 14 residues. CDR3 coding DNA: TGTGCCAGCCCCCCCCAGGGCGCAAACTATGGCTACACCTTC. Protein: CASPPQGANYGYTF.

This clone was counted a single time. The chain joins TRBV27 to TRBJ1-6, with a tentative D call TRBD1 (6 bases). The CDR3 is 16 residues long. Looked up from germline, CDR1 is MNHEY and CDR2 is SMNVEV (reference sequence). Trimming left V 5 bases short and J 6 bases short, with 17 bases between. The CDR3 DNA sequence: TGTGCCAGCAGTCCATTCCAGGGGATGGGTAATTCACCCCTCCACTTT. Its protein product is CASSPFQGMGNSPLHF.

The chain recombines TRBV19 with TRBJ1-2, with TRBD1 matching 7 bases. The V segment lost 6 bases and the J segment 3 bases; nucleotides outside the gene matches: 4. Germline CDR1 LNHDA, CDR2 SQIVND (reference sequence). CDR3 length equals 13 residues. CDR3 nucleotide sequence: TGTGCCAGTAGAATCACAGGGGACTATGGCTACACCTTC. It specifies CASRITGDYGYTF.